This T cell receptor beta chain was profiled in a study of PD-L1 blockade in urothelial cancer. The CDR3 extends over 16 amino acids. Germline assignment: CDR1 LGHNA and CDR2 YNFKEQ. Losses at the gene ends were 4 bases for V and 3 bases for J; bases not matched to a gene: 5. Profiling relied on immunoSEQ multiplex PCR, and the TCRdb table lists in-frame clones only, not all of them. The sample shows 85,000 to 90,000 clones, around nine tenths of them seen only once. This receptor was obtained from a man aged 55 to 69 with urothelial cancer. This specimen consisted of PBMCs, obtained around atezolizumab (anti-PD-L1) treatment. The V gene is TRBV4-2, the J gene TRBJ2-1, with 11 bases fitting TRBD2. CDR3 in amino acids: CASSPRLAGGYNEQFF. CDR3 in DNA: TGTGCCAGCAGCCCCCGGCTAGCGGGAGGCTACAATGAGCAGTTCTTC.